The source of this T cell receptor (beta chain) is a study of beta chain features in type 1 diabetes. Points from the study as a whole: Patients and controls would share equally any PCR tilt toward shorter templates. When cDNA is sequenced, cells with high TCR expression could be over-represented. Among type 1 diabetes patients, VDJ junctions had fewer insertions and more deletions. The study found moderately but significantly shorter TCRB CDR3s in all four CD4+ subsets of Type 1 diabetes patients.

Remarks on this clone: Its antigen is unknown.

Reverse transcription of all isolated RNA meant that expressed TCRB transcripts were sequenced. It was found that naive, central memory and regulatory T cell samples averaged around 3.8 million reads. Libraries were prepared by immunoSEQ multiplex PCR; TCRdb keeps only in-frame clonotypes and omits some of them. The data contain over 650,000 clones, 11% to 15% of them singletons. In germline, CDR1 is LGHNA, CDR2 YSLEER. This CDR3 region has 15 residues. V was clipped by 1 base and J by 2 bases, with 8 bases between them. The chain combines TRBV4-3 with TRBJ1-4; no definite D call. Sequencing input: naive CD4+ T cells from blood. This TCR was sampled from a man between 18 and 29 years old with type 1 diabetes. In DNA, the CDR3 is TGCGCCAGCAGCCAAGGACTGATCACTAATGAAAAACTGTTTTTT. It is translated as CASSQGLITNEKLFF.